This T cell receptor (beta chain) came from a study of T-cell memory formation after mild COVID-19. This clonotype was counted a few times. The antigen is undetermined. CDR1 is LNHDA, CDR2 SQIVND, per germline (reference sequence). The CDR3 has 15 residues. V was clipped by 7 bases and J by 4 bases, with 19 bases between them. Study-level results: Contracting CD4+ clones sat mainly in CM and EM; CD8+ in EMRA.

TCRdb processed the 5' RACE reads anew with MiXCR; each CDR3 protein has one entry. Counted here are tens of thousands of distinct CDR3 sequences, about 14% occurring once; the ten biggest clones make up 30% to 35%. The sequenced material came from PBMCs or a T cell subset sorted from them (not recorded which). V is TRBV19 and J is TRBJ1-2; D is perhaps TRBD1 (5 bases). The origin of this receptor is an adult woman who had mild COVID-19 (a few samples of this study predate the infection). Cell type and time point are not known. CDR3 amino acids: CASIREGTASYGYTF. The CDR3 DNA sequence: TGTGCCAGTATTAGGGAGGGGACCGCCTCCTATGGCTACACCTTC.